This T cell receptor (beta chain) is drawn from a study of CD8 T cells in Susac syndrome (dated by TCRdb to 2018 to 2020). For the study in its entirety: Of the Susac syndrome patients who were sequenced, 5 or 6 had clinically active disease and eight or nine were in clinical remission. At blood withdrawal, Susac syndrome patients were either therapy-naive, taking corticosteroids (in some cases with IVIg as well), or taking IVIg alone. Repertoire sequencing was used to test whether CD8+ T cell activation and differentiation in Susac syndrome was antigen driven. The clonality of the CD8+ T cell repertoire was compared across 12 healthy donors, roughly 14 Susac syndrome patients and roughly 16 multiple sclerosis patients.

RNA was extracted using the RNeasy kit, and about 0.45 to 1 microgram was reverse transcribed with random hexamers. The immunoSEQ multiplex PCR assay, which covers 54 Vbeta and 13 Jbeta segments, was used to amplify TCR beta CDR3 regions. PCR amplification bias was corrected using a synthetic template baseline for primer optimization and computational correction. As for the authors' bioinformatics: Only productive sequences were kept, with reads annotated to V, D and J genes according to IMGT and analyzed in immunoSEQ Analyzer. Clonality was computed as one minus Shannon entropy normalized by log2 of the number of productive unique sequences. For each patient and control, public and private clones were evaluated among the 100 most prevalent clones. A clone was defined as Susac-specific if it was absent from the healthy and MS cohorts, from over 1,000 published viral clones and from other ImmuneACCESS disease sequences. TCRdb reworked the public reads: Q25 trimming with fastp, MiXCR clone assembly, productive beta chains retained. Here each entry gathers all rows of one CDR3 protein and keeps the most common genes and DNA. TCRdb, not the original authors, processed these V and J calls. For this sample the table gives approximately 50,000 distinct CDR3 sequences, of which just under 95% were detected only once. Together, the top ten hold 0.75% of the sample.

From cysteine to phenylalanine, the CDR3 is 14 amino acids long. Left in the record is the CDR3 DNA by itself, 42 bases read in frame from the first base. Per the germline V gene, SNHLY is the CDR1 and FYNNEI is the CDR2. Relative to germline, V is missing 6 bases and J is missing 4 bases, with 7 bases of the junction outside any gene match. The full study reports these points: In the total CD8+ and CD8+ TEMRA repertoires, roughly 15 and five Susac-specific public clones, respectively, were identified. The number of individuals in the TCR sequencing and HLA analysis was acknowledged as relatively small. CD8+ repertoires in Susac syndrome showed clonal expansion, which was highest in CD8+ TEMRA cells and was greater in clinically active patients than in remitting patients.

High-throughput TCR beta sequencing profiled peripheral blood CD8+ and CD4+ T cells from healthy donors, Susac syndrome patients and multiple sclerosis patients. The Susac syndrome patients fulfilled recently defined diagnostic criteria for either definite or probable disease. Bulk CD8+ and CD4+ T cells were purified magnetically by negative isolation, whereas CD8+ TEMRA cells were enriched by FACS. Blood was collected in EDTA tubes and processed within 24 hours, with PBMCs isolated through density gradient centrifugation. PBMCs destined for TCR sequencing were cryopreserved in liquid nitrogen and later thawed in a 37 °C water bath. The sorted or isolated CD4+, CD8+ and CD8+ TEMRA cells reached a purity of at least 90%. With regard to this clonotype: It has no known antigen specificity. No much larger clone is present one base from it, and per-base qualities are unavailable.

Sequencing was done on a sample of CD8+ T cells from PBMCs. This sequence originates from a human donor with Susac syndrome. This chain is built from TRBV2 and TRBJ1-2; TRBD1 matches 8 bases in the middle. The sequenced DNA is TGTGCCAGCAGGGGACAGGACTTGTTCTATGGCTACACCTTC. It is translated as CASRGQDLFYGYTF.